The clone carrying this TCR beta chain was seen just once. The data stem from a study of blood T cell repertoires in COVID-19. This table comes from immunoSEQ multiplex PCR, and its TCRdb copy is limited to in-frame clones, with some not included. Here the sample spans 100,000 or so clones, roughly 89% being singletons. The J segment lost 3 bases and the V segment lost 3 bases, leaving 9 bases of the junction unmatched. CDR1 KGHSH and CDR2 LQKENI come from the germline V gene. The CDR3 runs 16 residues. V and J are TRBV18 and TRBJ1-1; 8 positions agree with TRBD1. This sequence was found in an older man with acute or convalescent COVID-19. The specimen sequenced was peripheral blood. CDR3 bases: TGTGCCAGCTCACCGAATGTACAGGGGGGGGACACTGAAGCTTTCTTT. Encoded protein: CASSPNVQGGDTEAFF.